This entry describes one T cell receptor beta chain. In the source study's methods: The authors estimated nucleated cell counts from reference gene primer amplification. Using immunoSEQ multiplex PCR, the repertoire was profiled, and TCRdb retains in-frame clones only, with some absent. That table furnishes V, J and clone size, whereas the DNA furnished D and trimming. The sample holds some 80,000 clones, around 84% seen once. These data originate in a study of blood T cell repertoires in COVID-19. In the study overall: Donors in the United States, Italy and Spain gave samples during acute or convalescent COVID-19. T cells, B-cell-depleted T cells, or PBMCs supplied cDNA or gDNA.

The TCR sequence derives from a woman aged 70-85 years with acute or convalescent COVID-19. The sample taken for sequencing was peripheral blood.

CDR3 nucleotide sequence: TGTGCCAGCAGACTAGCACCGCGGGGCACAGATACGCAGTATTTT. This sequence encodes CASRLAPRGTDTQYF. This rearrangement joins TRBV2 to TRBJ2-3, with D tentatively TRBD2 (6 bases). V lost 6 bases, J lost 1 base, and 14 bases lay in between. There are 15 residues in the CDR3. CDR1 and CDR2 from the germline V gene are SNHLY and FYNNEI.